The next 15 T cell receptor beta chains were all read from a single sample in a study of metastatic and nonmetastatic thyroid tumors. Via MiXCR, TCRdb re-called the PCR reads. The table shows more than 35,000 clones, with roughly 13% occurring only once. Every patient underwent thyroid surgery untreated. Specimen: blood. The receptor source for this set is a female donor with papillary thyroid cancer or a benign thyroid nodule (not recorded which). Some clones in this sample may be carry-over from other donors' samples.

There are many counts of this clone. The chain recombines TRBV6-1 with TRBJ2-4; D may correspond to TRBD1 or TRBD2 (5 bases each). The CDR3 has 14 residues. Between the trimmed V and J ends, which lost 6 bases and 8 bases, there was a span of 17 bases. Germline CDR1 reads MNHNS; CDR2 reads SASEGT. The CDR3 DNA reads as TGTGCCAGCAGCGTTTTGGGGGAGAAGGACATTCAGTACTTC. Its protein is CASSVLGEKDIQYF.

This clone came up many times. J is TRBJ2-2 and V is TRBV20-1; 7 bases align to TRBD1. Per germline, CDR1 DFQATT and CDR2 SNEGSKA (reference sequence). The CDR3 consists of 15 residues. With V trimmed by 3 bases and J by 6 bases, 10 bases remained unmatched. The chain's CDR3 is CSASSLDRVAGELFF. The DNA for the CDR3 is TGCAGTGCTAGTTCCCTCGACAGGGTGGCCGGGGAGCTGTTTTTT.

This clone showed up many times. This sequence joins TRBV2 and TRBJ2-2; 13 bases agree with TRBD2. The V gene end was trimmed by 6 bases and the J gene end by 7 bases; junction bases not matched to a gene: 11. This CDR3 contains 17 residues. Germline V CDR1 and CDR2: SNHLY, FYNNEI. The DNA of the CDR3 is TGTGCCAGCAGCTCGAAAGGACTAGCGGGAGCACACGGGGAGCTGTTTTTT. Its protein product is CASSSKGLAGAHGELFF.

The table lists this clone with many counts. The chain links TRBV20-1 to TRBJ2-3; TRBD2 might be the D (6 bases). Germline CDR1 reads DFQATT; CDR2 reads SNEGSKA (reference sequence). Trimming removed 3 bases from V and 3 bases from J, with 19 bases in between. This CDR3 contains 16 residues. The CDR3 protein is CSARGRDSYVTDTQYF. The CDR3 coding sequence is TGCAGTGCTAGGGGCCGGGACTCCTACGTTACAGATACGCAGTATTTT.

There are many counts of this clone. The chain couples TRBV19 to TRBJ2-2; possibly TRBD2 for D (6 bases). Germline V gene sequence: CDR1 LNHDA, CDR2 SQIVND (reference sequence). The CDR3 has 15 residues. V lost 2 bases and J 3 bases, leaving 10 bases between the germline ends. CDR3 DNA: TGTGCCAGTAGTATATCCGGGGGTTACACCGGGGAGCTGTTTTTT. Translated, it gives CASSISGGYTGELFF.

This clone was recorded at least ten times. The V gene is TRBV6-1, the J gene TRBJ2-7; D possibly matches TRBD1 or TRBD2 (5 bases each). Germline CDR1 reads MNHNS; CDR2 reads SASEGT. Trimming took 5 bases from V and 4 from J, leaving 15 bases between them. The CDR3 totals 14 residues. CDR3 DNA: TGTGCCAGCAGTTCCGGGACGGGGACGTACGAGCAGTACTTC. Its translation is CASSSGTGTYEQYF.

This clone was picked up many times. The chain is built from TRBV11-2 and TRBJ2-2; 8 nucleotides line up with TRBD1. Per the germline V gene, CDR1 is SGHAT and CDR2 is FQNNGV. With 6 bases clipped from V and 6 bases from J, the junction kept 9 bases outside the gene matches. The CDR3 sequence is 15 residues long. CDR3 protein: CASSRTGKEAGELFF. The CDR3 coding sequence is TGTGCCAGCAGTCGGACAGGGAAGGAGGCCGGGGAGCTGTTTTTT.

Concerning this clone: It is likely a read error, because the conserved phenylalanine at the end of the CDR3 is missing. This sequence joins TRBV5-1 and TRBJ2-5, with D possibly being TRBD1 (5 bases). Trimming cost V 4 bases and J 9 bases, with 19 bases left between them. The CDR3 is 14 amino acids. In germline, CDR1 is SGHRS, CDR2 YFSETQ. The CDR3 loop reads CASSPVYRLRAQYL. In nucleotides, the CDR3 is TGCGCCAGCAGCCCCGTCTACCGTCTCAGGGCCCAGTACCTC.

This clone was recorded at least ten times. One end of the junction varies from germline; a read error may be responsible. J is TRBJ2-7 and V is TRBV7-9, with 13 positions matching TRBD2. Germline lookup yields CDR1 SEHNR and CDR2 FQNEAQ (reference sequence). This CDR3 spans 14 amino acids. CDR3: CASSSPGLAGLGDF. In DNA form, the CDR3 reads TGTGCCAGCAGCTCCCCGGGACTAGCGGGGCTAGGGGACTTC.

This clone was recorded at least ten times. V and J are TRBV9 and TRBJ2-1; D remains unclear. The V end lost 1 base, the J end lost 3 bases, and 11 bases lay between the germline ends. Germline V gene data show CDR1 as SGDLS and CDR2 as YYNGEE. This CDR3 is built from 15 residues. CDR3 residues: CASSVTPEIYNEQFF. In DNA form, the CDR3 reads TGTGCCAGCAGCGTAACCCCAGAAATCTACAATGAGCAGTTCTTC. Full variable domain (outside the CDR3, taken from reference TRBV9 and TRBJ2-1): DSGVTQTPKHLITATGQRVTLRCSPRSGDLSVYWYQQSLDQGLQFLIQYYNGEERAKGNILERFSAQQFPDLHSELNLSSLELGDSALYFCASSVTPEIYNEQFFGPGTRLTVL.

This clone occurred many times. The V gene is TRBV2, the J gene TRBJ2-3; TRBD1 matches 7 bases. CDR1 and CDR2 (germline): SNHLY, FYNNEI. Trimming took 7 bases from V and 0 from J; bases not matched to a gene: 7. The CDR3 is 15 amino acids. CDR3 in amino acids: CASKKDRPSTDTQYF. The CDR3 bases are TGTGCCAGCAAAAAGGACAGGCCTAGCACAGATACGCAGTATTTT.

There are many counts of this clone. The rearrangement uses TRBV3-1 and TRBJ1-1, with D unclear. CDR3 length: 13 amino acids. Germline V gene lookup returns CDR1 LGHDT and CDR2 YNNKEL (reference sequence). V shed 1 base and J shed 8 bases, with 11 bases lying between them. CDR3 sequence reads: CASSQVRGSEAFF. CDR3 nucleotide sequence: TGTGCCAGCAGCCAAGTCCGGGGAAGCGAAGCTTTCTTT.

This clone was found a few times. V gene TRBV6-2 or TRBV6-3 combines with J gene TRBJ2-3, with D possibly TRBD1 on 5 matching bases. Trimming shortened V by 8 bases and J by 7 bases, and 10 bases separated the two germline ends. This CDR3 contains 11 residues. Germline values: CDR1 MNHEY, CDR2 SVGEGT. The CDR3 DNA reads TGTGCCAGCCAGGGTTCGTATACGCAGTATTTT. Translating gives CASQGSYTQYF.

This clone was detected many times. The J gene is TRBJ2-4, the V gene TRBV7-9; 8 nucleotides match TRBD1. The CDR3 is made up of 17 amino acids. Per the germline V gene, CDR1 is SEHNR and CDR2 is FQNEAQ (reference sequence). V lost 5 bases to trimming and J lost 1 base; unmatched junction nucleotides: 10. The CDR3, as DNA: TGTGCCAGCAGCCCGCCGGGACAGGATGTTGCCAAAAACATTCAGTACTTC. This gives the protein CASSPPGQDVAKNIQYF.

This clone has ten or more counts. V gene TRBV19 combines with J gene TRBJ1-3; D unclear. V gave up 5 bases and J gave up 0 bases, with 8 bases separating them. The CDR3 spans 14 residues. The germline V gene has CDR1 LNHDA and CDR2 SQIVND (reference sequence). The CDR3 nucleotides read TGTGCCAGTAGTCAGAAGACCTCTGGAAACACCATATATTTT. Translated, it gives CASSQKTSGNTIYF.